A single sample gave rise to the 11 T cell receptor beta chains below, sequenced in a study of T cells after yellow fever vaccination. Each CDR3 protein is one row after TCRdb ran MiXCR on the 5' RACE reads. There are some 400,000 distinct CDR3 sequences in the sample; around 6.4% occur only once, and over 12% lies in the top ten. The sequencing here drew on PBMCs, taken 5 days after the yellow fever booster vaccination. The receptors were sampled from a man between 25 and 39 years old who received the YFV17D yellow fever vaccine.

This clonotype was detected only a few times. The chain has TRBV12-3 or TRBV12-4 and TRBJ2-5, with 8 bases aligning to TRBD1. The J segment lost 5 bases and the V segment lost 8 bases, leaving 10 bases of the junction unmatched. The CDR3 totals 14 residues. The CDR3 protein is CASARTGPRETQYF. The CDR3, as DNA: TGTGCCAGCGCTAGGACAGGGCCTCGGGAGACCCAGTACTTC.

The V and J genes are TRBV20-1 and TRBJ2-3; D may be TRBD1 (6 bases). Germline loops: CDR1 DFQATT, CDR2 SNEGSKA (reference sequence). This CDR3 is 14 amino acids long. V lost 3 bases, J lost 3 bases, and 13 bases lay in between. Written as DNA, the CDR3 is TGCAGTGCTAGCTTCCTAGGACAGACAGATACGCAGTATTTT. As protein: CSASFLGQTDTQYF.

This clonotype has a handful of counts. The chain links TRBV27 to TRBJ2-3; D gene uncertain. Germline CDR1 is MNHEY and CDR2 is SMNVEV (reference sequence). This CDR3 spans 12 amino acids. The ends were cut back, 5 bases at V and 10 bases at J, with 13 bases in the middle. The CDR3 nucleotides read TGTGCCAGCAGTCCCTCTAGGCGTTCGCAGTATTTT. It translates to CASSPSRRSQYF.

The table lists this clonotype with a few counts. The CDR3 region has the DNA TGTGCCAGCAGCGTGAGGACGACCACTGAAGCTTTCTTT. Amino acids: CASSVRTTTEAFF. The V and J genes are TRBV7-2 and TRBJ1-1; D is unresolved. Trimming removed 5 bases at V and 4 bases at J, with 11 bases between. The CDR3 extends over 13 amino acids. Germline V CDR1 and CDR2: SGHTA, FQGNSA. The variable domain in full, with the rest retrieved from reference TRBV7-2 and TRBJ1-1, is GAGVSQSPSNKVTEKGKDVELRCDPISGHTALYWYRQSLGQGLEFLIYFQGNSAPDKSGLPSDRFSAERTGGSVSTLTIQRTQQEDSAVYLCASSVRTTTEAFFGQGTRLTVV.

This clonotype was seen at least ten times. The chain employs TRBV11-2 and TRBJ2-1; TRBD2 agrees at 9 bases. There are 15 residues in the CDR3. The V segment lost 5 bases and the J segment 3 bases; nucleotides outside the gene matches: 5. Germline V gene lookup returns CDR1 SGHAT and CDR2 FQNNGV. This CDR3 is CASSKRLADYNEQFF. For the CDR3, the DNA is TGTGCCAGCAGCAAAAGACTAGCGGACTACAATGAGCAGTTCTTC.

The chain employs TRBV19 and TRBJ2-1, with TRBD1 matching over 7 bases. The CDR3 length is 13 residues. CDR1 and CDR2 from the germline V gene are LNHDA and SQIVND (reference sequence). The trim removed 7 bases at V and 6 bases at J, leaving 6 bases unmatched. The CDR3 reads CASTSRGPNEQFF. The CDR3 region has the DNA TGTGCCAGTACCTCTAGGGGGCCCAATGAGCAGTTCTTC.

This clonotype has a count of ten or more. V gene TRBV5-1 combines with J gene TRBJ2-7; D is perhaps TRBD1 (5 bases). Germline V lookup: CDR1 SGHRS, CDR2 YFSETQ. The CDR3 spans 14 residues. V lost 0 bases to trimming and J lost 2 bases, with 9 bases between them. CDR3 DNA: TGCGCCAGCAGCTTGGAAGGGGCGCCCTACGAGCAGTACTTC. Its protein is CASSLEGAPYEQYF.

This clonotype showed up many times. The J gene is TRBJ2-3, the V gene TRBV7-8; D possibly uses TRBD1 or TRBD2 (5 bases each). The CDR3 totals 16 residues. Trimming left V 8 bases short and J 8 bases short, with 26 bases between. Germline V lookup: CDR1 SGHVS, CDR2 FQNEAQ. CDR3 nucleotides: TGTGCCAGCGATGTTGGTGGGGACCCCCTTTGGGGTACGCAGTATTTT. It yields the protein CASDVGGDPLWGTQYF.

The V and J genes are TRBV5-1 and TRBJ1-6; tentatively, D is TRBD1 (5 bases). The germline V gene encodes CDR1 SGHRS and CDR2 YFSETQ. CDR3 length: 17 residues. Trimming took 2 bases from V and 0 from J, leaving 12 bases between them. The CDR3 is CASSFRAHGSYNSPLHF. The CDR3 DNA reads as TGCGCCAGCAGCTTCAGGGCCCATGGCTCCTATAATTCACCCCTCCACTTT.

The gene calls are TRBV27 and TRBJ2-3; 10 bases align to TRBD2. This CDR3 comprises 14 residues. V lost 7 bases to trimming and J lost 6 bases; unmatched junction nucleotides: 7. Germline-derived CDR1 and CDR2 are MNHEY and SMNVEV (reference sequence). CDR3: CASNLAGVSDTQYF. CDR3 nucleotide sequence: TGTGCCAGCAATCTAGCGGGAGTTTCGGATACGCAGTATTTT.

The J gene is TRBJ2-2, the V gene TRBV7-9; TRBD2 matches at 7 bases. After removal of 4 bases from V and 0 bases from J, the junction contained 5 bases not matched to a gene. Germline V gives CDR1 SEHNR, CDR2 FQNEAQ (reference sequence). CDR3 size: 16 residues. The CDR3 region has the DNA TGTGCCAGCAGCTCCCCTCTAGCGGCGAACACCGGGGAGCTGTTTTTT. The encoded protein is CASSSPLAANTGELFF. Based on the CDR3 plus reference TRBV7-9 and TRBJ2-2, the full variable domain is DTGVSQNPRHKITKRGQNVTFRCDPISEHNRLYWYRQTLGQGPEFLTYFQNEAQLEKSRLLSDRFSAERPKGSFSTLEIQRTEQGDSAMYLCASSSPLAANTGELFFGEGSRLTVL.